Listed below are T cell receptor beta chains from one sample, sequenced in a study of T cell responses to AZD1222 COVID-19 vaccine. TCRdb's copy holds only in-frame clones and misses some; the assay was immunoSEQ multiplex PCR. The repertoire includes some 97,000 clones, about 87% of them detected once, and approximately 15% sits in the top ten. The sequenced sample was peripheral blood, obtained on day 0 of AZD1222 vaccination. The receptor source for this set is an adult in good health. CDR3s include the opening cysteine and the closing phenylalanine or tryptophan. The D gene is left open where the match is weak. The size field is filled for only some rows; it gives once, few, many or a size class.

NA	TRBV7-2	TRBJ2-7	NA	TGTGCCAGCAGCTCATCTCGGCTGGGACTCCACTTC	CASSSSRLGLHF
NA	TRBV28	TRBJ1-1	NA	TGTGCCAGCAGTTTAGATGCCCTTGGGAACACTGAAGCTTTCTTT	CASSLDALGNTEAFF
NA	TRBV5-1	TRBJ1-2	NA	TGCGCCAGCAGCTACGATTCTTCGGGAGGCTACACCTTC	CASSYDSSGGYTF
NA	TRBV4-1	TRBJ2-3	NA	TGCGCCAGCAGCGCCCAAGTGGTGTTCGGCACAGATACGCAGTATTTT	CASSAQVVFGTDTQYF
NA	TRBV18	TRBJ2-5	NA	TGTGCCAGCTCACCAGGGGGCAGGGAGACCCAGTACTTC	CASSPGGRETQYF
NA	TRBV28	TRBJ2-4	NA	TGTGCCAGCGACACAGTAGGGGCGGTCAAAAACATTCAGTACTTC	CASDTVGAVKNIQYF
NA	TRBV10-3	TRBJ2-1	NA	TGTGCCATCAGTGGTCGGGAGACCAATGAGCAGTTCTTC	CAISGRETNEQFF
TRBD2	TRBV6-2/TRBV6-3	TRBJ2-5	NA	TGTGCCAGCAGTTACATAGCGGGAGTTGTGACCCAGTACTTC	CASSYIAGVVTQYF
NA	TRBV27	TRBJ1-2	few	TGTGCCAGCAGTTCTTCCGCTATAGGGGGGTATGGCTACACCTTC	CASSSSAIGGYGYTF
NA	TRBV27	TRBJ1-3	NA	TGTGCCAGCAGTAGGATCGGGAGGGACACCATATATTTT	CASSRIGRDTIYF
NA	TRBV5-1	TRBJ2-1	NA	TGCGCCAGCAGCTTTAGGGTCGCGAATGAGCAGTTCTTC	CASSFRVANEQFF
TRBD2	TRBV5-1	TRBJ2-1	NA	TGCGCCAGCAGCTACCGACTAGCGGGAGCCTACAATGAGCAGTTCTTC	CASSYRLAGAYNEQFF
TRBD2	TRBV3-1/TRBV3-2	TRBJ2-7	NA	TGTGCCAGCAGCCAAACACCTGGCGGGAGGGCCGGGGGGGAGCAGTACTTC	CASSQTPGGRAGGEQYF
NA	TRBV19	TRBJ1-5	NA	TGTGCCAGTAGTATAGATATCCGGGTTTCCTGGGGAAGCAATCAGCCCCAGCATTTT	CASSIDIRVSWGSNQPQHF
TRBD1	TRBV3-1/TRBV3-2	TRBJ1-2	NA	TGTGCCAGCAGTCGACAGGGGACCTATGGCTACACCTTC	CASSRQGTYGYTF
NA	TRBV10-3	TRBJ1-3	NA	TGTGCCGCCCGGACGGACTACTCTGGAAACACCATATATTTT	CAARTDYSGNTIYF
TRBD2	TRBV7-2	TRBJ2-1	few	TGTGCCAGCAGCCCCCGTGCTCTGCTAGCGGGAGTGGTTGATGAGCAGTTCTTC	CASSPRALLAGVVDEQFF
NA	TRBV6-5	TRBJ2-7	NA	TGTGCCGGCCAAAGGGGTACATCCTACGAGCAGTACTTC	CAGQRGTSYEQYF
TRBD1	TRBV3-1/TRBV3-2	TRBJ2-3	NA	TGTGCCAGCAGCCTAGACAGGGGTGGAGGTCACACAGATACGCAGTATTTT	CASSLDRGGGHTDTQYF
NA	TRBV7-2	TRBJ2-2	once	TGTGCCAGCAGCACAGAGAACGGTCCCCGCGGGGAGCTGTTTTTT	CASSTENGPRGELFF
NA	TRBV6-5	TRBJ1-2	NA	TGTGCCAGCAGTTACTCAGAAGGGAACAACTATGGCTACACCTTC	CASSYSEGNNYGYTF
NA	TRBV7-2	TRBJ2-7	NA	TGTGCCAGCAGCTCTATTAGTTCGAGCGACTACTACTACGAGCAGTACTTC	CASSSISSSDYYYEQYF
NA	TRBV15	TRBJ1-5	NA	TGTGCCACCAGCAGGGATAGGAGCAATCAGCCCCAGCATTTT	CATSRDRSNQPQHF
NA	TRBV6-5	TRBJ2-1	NA	TGTGCCAGCTCCTGGCGGAACAATGAGCAGTTCTTC	CASSWRNNEQFF
TRBD2	TRBV5-6	TRBJ2-3	NA	TGTGCCAGCAGCTCACTAGCGGGGGGTGATACGCAGTATTTT	CASSSLAGGDTQYF
TRBD1	TRBV7-9	TRBJ2-7	NA	TGTGCCAGCAGCCGATTAACAGGGGGCTACGAGCAGTACTTC	CASSRLTGGYEQYF
TRBD2	TRBV6-2/TRBV6-3	TRBJ2-1	NA	TGTGCCAGCAGTCCGGGACTAGCGCCCGACTCCTACAATGAGCAGTTCTTC	CASSPGLAPDSYNEQFF
NA	TRBV4-1	TRBJ2-1	NA	TGCGCCAGCAGCCAAGGTACCGCAGGGGTTGCTGAGCAGTTCTTC	CASSQGTAGVAEQFF
TRBD2	TRBV10-1	TRBJ2-1	NA	TGCGCCAGCAGTGAGTCGACTAGCGGGGGACCATACAATGAGCAGTTCTTC	CASSESTSGGPYNEQFF
TRBD2	TRBV5-1	TRBJ2-7	NA	TGCGCCAGCAGCCCTGGCGCGGGACTAGCGGTTTACGAGCAGTACTTC	CASSPGAGLAVYEQYF
NA	TRBV7-6	TRBJ1-3	NA	TGTGCCAGCAGCTTATCAGGGGCTGGAAACACCATATATTTT	CASSLSGAGNTIYF
NA	TRBV3-1/TRBV3-2	TRBJ1-5	NA	TGTGCCAGCAGCCAAGTTGCCGGTGGAGTTAATCAGCCCCAGCATTTT	CASSQVAGGVNQPQHF
NA	TRBV28	TRBJ2-5	once	TGTGCCAGCTCCCGGATGGACGGAGAGACCCAGTACTTC	CASSRMDGETQYF
NA	TRBV9	TRBJ2-7	NA	TGTGCCAGCAGCGAGGATACTCGGTTGGACGAGCAGTACTTC	CASSEDTRLDEQYF
NA	TRBV7-8	TRBJ2-7	NA	TGTGCCAGCAGCTCCGGGACGGGTCTTTCCTACGAGCAGTACTTC	CASSSGTGLSYEQYF
NA	TRBV5-1	TRBJ1-2	once	TGCGCCAGCAGCTTGGCCGTCCGGACAATAGCTAACTATGGCTACACCTTC	CASSLAVRTIANYGYTF
NA	TRBV7-9	TRBJ2-6	NA	TGTGCCAGCGTTAGATGGAGGGGGAACTCTGGGGCCAACGTCCTGACTTTC	CASVRWRGNSGANVLTF
NA	TRBV14	TRBJ1-2	NA	TGTGCCAGCAGCCAGGGGGATGGCTACACCTTC	CASSQGDGYTF
TRBD2	TRBV5-1	TRBJ2-2	NA	TGCGCCAGCGGCAACTCGGGACTAGCGACCCTAGACACCGGGGAGCTGTTTTTT	CASGNSGLATLDTGELFF
NA	TRBV6-1	TRBJ1-2	NA	TGTGCCAGCAGTGAAGGGGGTAATGGCTACACCTTC	CASSEGGNGYTF
NA	TRBV5-6	TRBJ2-7	NA	TGTGCCAGCAGCCCCGAGAGGGGCTACGAGCAGTACTTC	CASSPERGYEQYF
NA	TRBV3-1/TRBV3-2	TRBJ1-3	NA	TGTGCCAGCAGCCGTCGGGGGCCGGACACCATATATTTT	CASSRRGPDTIYF
NA	TRBV7-2	TRBJ1-1	NA	TGTGCCAGCAGCTTAGCCCAGGGGTCTGAAGCTTTCTTT	CASSLAQGSEAFF
NA	TRBV28	TRBJ2-1	NA	TGTGCCAGCAAACTAACGGCCCCGATCAATGAGCAGTTCTTC	CASKLTAPINEQFF
TRBD1	TRBV15	TRBJ2-7	NA	TGTGCCACCAGCAGCAACACCGGGACAGCCGAGCAGTACTTC	CATSSNTGTAEQYF
TRBD2	TRBV5-4	TRBJ2-1	once	TGTGCCAGCAGCTGGGGGACTAGCAGAGAGCAGTTCTTC	CASSWGTSREQFF
NA	TRBV7-2	TRBJ1-2	few	TGTGCCAGCAGCGTTTCAGGGGTGGATGGCTACACCTTC	CASSVSGVDGYTF
NA	TRBV4-1	TRBJ2-3	NA	TGCGCCAGCAGCCTCCAAACGGGTACGCAGTATTTT	CASSLQTGTQYF
TRBD1	TRBV5-3	TRBJ2-2	NA	TGTGCCAGAAGCCGAGGGGACAGGGTCGGACGAAAGGGGAGCTGTCCGTTTTTT	CARSRGDRVGRKGSCPFF
NA	TRBV7-8	TRBJ1-1	medium-sized	TGTGCCAGCAGCTTAGCAGGGCAGGGCAACACTGAAGCTTTCTTT	CASSLAGQGNTEAFF
TRBD2	TRBV14	TRBJ2-1	NA	TGTGCCAGCAGTCCCCTCCGGCTAGCGGGGAACAATGAGCAGTTCTTC	CASSPLRLAGNNEQFF
NA	TRBV7-2	TRBJ2-5	NA	TGTGCCAGCAGCCCCCAATATGGGGAAGAGACCCAGTACTTC	CASSPQYGEETQYF
NA	TRBV5-1	TRBJ1-4	NA	TGCGCCAGCAGCACGGGTCCAACTAATGAAAAACTGTTTTTT	CASSTGPTNEKLFF
TRBD2	TRBV7-3	TRBJ2-1	NA	TGTGCCAGCAGCGACCAGCGGGAGGTCATTAATGAGCAGTTCTTC	CASSDQREVINEQFF
NA	TRBV10-3	TRBJ1-5	NA	TGTGCCATCAGTGGGCGAACCAATCAGCCCCAGCATTTT	CAISGRTNQPQHF
NA	TRBV7-9	TRBJ2-1	few	TGTGCCAGCAGCTTAGTACTTCCTAGCAGGAACAATGAGCAGTTCTTC	CASSLVLPSRNNEQFF
TRBD1	TRBV5-1	TRBJ2-2	NA	TGCGCCAGCAGCTCCCTTGAGGGGGCACCCGGGGAGCTGTTTTTT	CASSSLEGAPGELFF